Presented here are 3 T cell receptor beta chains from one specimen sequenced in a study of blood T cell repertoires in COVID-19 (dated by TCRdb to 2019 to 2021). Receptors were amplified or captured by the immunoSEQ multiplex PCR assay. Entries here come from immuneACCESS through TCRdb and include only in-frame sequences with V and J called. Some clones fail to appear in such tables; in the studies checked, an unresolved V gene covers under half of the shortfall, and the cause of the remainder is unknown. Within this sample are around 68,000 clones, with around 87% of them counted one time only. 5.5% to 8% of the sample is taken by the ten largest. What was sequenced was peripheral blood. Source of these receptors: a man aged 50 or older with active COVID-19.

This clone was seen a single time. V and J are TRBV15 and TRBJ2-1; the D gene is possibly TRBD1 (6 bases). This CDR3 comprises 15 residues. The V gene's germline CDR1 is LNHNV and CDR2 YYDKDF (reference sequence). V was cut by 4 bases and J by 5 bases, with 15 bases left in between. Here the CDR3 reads CATSNYRAGNNEQFF. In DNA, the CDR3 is TGTGCCACCAGCAACTACAGGGCCGGAAACAATGAGCAGTTCTTC. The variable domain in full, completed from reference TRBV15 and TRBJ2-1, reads DAMVIQNPRYQVTQFGKPVTLSCSQTLNHNVMYWYQQKSSQAPKLLFHYYDKDFNNEADTPDNFQSRRPNTSFCFLDIRSPGLGDTAMYLCATSNYRAGNNEQFFGPGTRLTVL.

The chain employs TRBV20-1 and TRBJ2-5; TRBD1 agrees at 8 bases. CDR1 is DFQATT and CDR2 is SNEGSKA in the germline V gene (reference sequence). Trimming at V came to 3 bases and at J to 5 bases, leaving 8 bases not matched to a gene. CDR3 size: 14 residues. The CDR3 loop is CSASQGAMGETQYF. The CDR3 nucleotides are TGCAGTGCTAGTCAGGGGGCAATGGGTGAGACCCAGTACTTC.

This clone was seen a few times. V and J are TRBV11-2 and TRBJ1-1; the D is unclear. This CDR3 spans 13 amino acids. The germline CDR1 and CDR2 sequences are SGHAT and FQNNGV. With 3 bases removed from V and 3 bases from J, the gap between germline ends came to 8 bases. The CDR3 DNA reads TGTGCCAGCAGCTTCTTTGCGGACACTGAAGCTTTCTTT. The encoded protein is CASSFFADTEAFF.